The clone carrying this T cell receptor (beta chain) appeared once. The entry originates in a study of cytomegalovirus exposure and HLA in healthy donors. The PCR contained 60 Vbeta and 13 Jbeta primers. Repertoires were generated with immunoSEQ multiplex PCR, while TCRdb's copy carries only in-frame clones and drops some. The table has more than 85,000 clones, under 80% seen once. The germline CDR1 and CDR2 sequences are SNHLY and FYNNEI. The CDR3 contains 13 residues. The J segment lost 7 bases and the V segment lost 9 bases, leaving 6 bases of the junction unmatched. This chain links TRBV2 with TRBJ1-6; TRBD1 aligns across 7 bases. Sequenced sample: PBMCs. This TCR was sampled from a woman between 35 and 50 years old in good health and CMV-seropositive. CDR3 nucleotide sequence: TGTGCCAGGAGGGACAGCCTAAATTCACCCCTCCACTTT. Translating it yields CARRDSLNSPLHF.